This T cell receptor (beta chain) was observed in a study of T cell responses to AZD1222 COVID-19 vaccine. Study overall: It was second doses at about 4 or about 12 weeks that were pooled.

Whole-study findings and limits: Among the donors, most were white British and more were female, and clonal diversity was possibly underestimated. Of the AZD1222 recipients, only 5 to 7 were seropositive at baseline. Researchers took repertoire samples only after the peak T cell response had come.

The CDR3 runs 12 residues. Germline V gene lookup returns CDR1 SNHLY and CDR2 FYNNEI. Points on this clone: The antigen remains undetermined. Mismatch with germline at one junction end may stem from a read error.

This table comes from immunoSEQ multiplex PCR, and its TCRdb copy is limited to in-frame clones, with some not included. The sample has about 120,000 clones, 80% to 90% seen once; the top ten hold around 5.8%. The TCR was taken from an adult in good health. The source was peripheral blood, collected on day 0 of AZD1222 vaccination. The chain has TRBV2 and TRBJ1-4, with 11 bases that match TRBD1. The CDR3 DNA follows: TGTGCCAGCAGCCAATCTCCCGGGACAGGGGGTTTT. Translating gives CASSQSPGTGGF.